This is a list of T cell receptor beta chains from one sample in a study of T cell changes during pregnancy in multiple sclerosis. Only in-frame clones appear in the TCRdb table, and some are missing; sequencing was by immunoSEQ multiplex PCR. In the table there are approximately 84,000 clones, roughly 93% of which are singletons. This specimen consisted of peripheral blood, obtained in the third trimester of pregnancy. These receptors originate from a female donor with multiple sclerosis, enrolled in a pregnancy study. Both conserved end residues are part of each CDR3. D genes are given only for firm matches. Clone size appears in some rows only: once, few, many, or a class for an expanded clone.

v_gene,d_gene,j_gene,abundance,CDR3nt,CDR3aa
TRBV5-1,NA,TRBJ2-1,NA,TGCGCCAGCAGCTTCCGACTTGGACAGTTCAATGAGCAGTTCTTC,CASSFRLGQFNEQFF
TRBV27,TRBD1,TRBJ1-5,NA,TGTGCCAGCAGTGCGACAGGGGCGCATCAGCCCCAGCATTTT,CASSATGAHQPQHF
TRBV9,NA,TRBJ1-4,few,TGTGCCAGCAGCGTAGGCGTCGTTAATGAAAAACTGTTTTTT,CASSVGVVNEKLFF
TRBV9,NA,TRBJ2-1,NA,TGTGCCAGCAGCGTAGCTGTTGCGGGGTTCTACAATGAGCAGTTCTTC,CASSVAVAGFYNEQFF
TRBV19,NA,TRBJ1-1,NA,TGTGCCAGTAGTACACGTTTCGGGGGAGCTGAAGCTTTCTTT,CASSTRFGGAEAFF
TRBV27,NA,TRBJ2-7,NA,TGTGCCAGCAGTTTACGGGGCTACGAGCAGTACTTC,CASSLRGYEQYF
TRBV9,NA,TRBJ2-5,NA,TGTGCCAGCAGCGTTGGAGGGAGAGAGACCCAGTACTTC,CASSVGGRETQYF
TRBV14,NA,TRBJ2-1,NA,TGTGCCAGCAGCCAAGACCTATGGAGCTCCTACAATGAGCAGTTCTTC,CASSQDLWSSYNEQFF
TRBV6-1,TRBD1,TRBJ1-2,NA,TGTGCCAGCAGAGCCAGACAGGGGACCAACTATGGCTACACCTTC,CASRARQGTNYGYTF
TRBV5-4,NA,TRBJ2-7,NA,TGTGCCAGCAGCTTTAACCGGGACATCCAATTTACCCCACTAAACTACGAGCAGTACTTC,CASSFNRDIQFTPLNYEQYF
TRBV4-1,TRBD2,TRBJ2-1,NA,TGCGCCAGCAGCCCGCCGACTAGCGGGGTAACCAATGAGCAGTTCTTC,CASSPPTSGVTNEQFF
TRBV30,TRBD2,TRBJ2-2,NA,TGTGCCTGGAAGTTCGGGGGGGCATCCGGGGAGCTGTTTTTT,CAWKFGGASGELFF
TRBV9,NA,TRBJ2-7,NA,TGTGCCAGCAGCTTCGCCGGGACAAGTGTATACGAGCAGTACTTC,CASSFAGTSVYEQYF
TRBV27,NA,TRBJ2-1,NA,TGTGCCAGCAGTCTGGGCGCTGACAATGAGCAGTTCTTC,CASSLGADNEQFF
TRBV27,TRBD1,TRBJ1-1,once,TGTGCCAGCAGTCTCCGACAGGGGGCTTCGAACACTGAAGCTTTCTTT,CASSLRQGASNTEAFF
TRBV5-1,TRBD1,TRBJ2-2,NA,TGCGCCAGCAGCTTGAGGTCAGGGGGCAATATGAACACCGGGGAGCTGTTTTTT,CASSLRSGGNMNTGELFF
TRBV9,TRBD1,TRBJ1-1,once,TGTGCCAGCAGCCCGCACACAGGGGGAGCTTTCTTT,CASSPHTGGAFF
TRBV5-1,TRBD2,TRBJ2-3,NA,TGCGCCAGCAGCTTGGACCCTCTAGCGGGAGACACAGATACGCAGTATTTT,CASSLDPLAGDTDTQYF
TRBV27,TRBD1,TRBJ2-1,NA,TGTGCCAGCAGCCCCACGGGACAGATCTACAATGAGCAGTTCTTC,CASSPTGQIYNEQFF
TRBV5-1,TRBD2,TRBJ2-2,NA,TGCGCCAGCAGCCCCTTAGCGGGGGAGAACACCGGGGAGCTGTTTTTT,CASSPLAGENTGELFF
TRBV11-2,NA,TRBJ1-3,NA,TGTGCCAGCAGCCCAACGGGGGGCGCGGGAAACACCATATATTTT,CASSPTGGAGNTIYF
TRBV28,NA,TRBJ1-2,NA,TGTGCCAGCATCCAGACAGGTACCGGGGACTATGGCTACACCTTC,CASIQTGTGDYGYTF
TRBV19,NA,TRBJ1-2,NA,TGTGCCAGTAGTATGCAGCTACAGGGCACGGAACGCTACACCTTC,CASSMQLQGTERYTF
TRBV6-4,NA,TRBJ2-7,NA,TGTGCCAGCAGTGACCAGGACAGATACTACGAGCAGTACTTC,CASSDQDRYYEQYF
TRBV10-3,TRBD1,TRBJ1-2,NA,TGTGCCATCAGTGAGTGGGACAGGCACCCTAACTATGGCTACACCTTC,CAISEWDRHPNYGYTF
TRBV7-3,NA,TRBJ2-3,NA,TGTGCCAGCAGCTCAACAGGGACAAGCACAGATACGCAGTATTTT,CASSSTGTSTDTQYF
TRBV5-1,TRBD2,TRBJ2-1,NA,TGCGCCAGCAGCTCCCGCGGGAGGACTAGCGGGGTGTTTCTCAATGAGCAGTTCTTC,CASSSRGRTSGVFLNEQFF
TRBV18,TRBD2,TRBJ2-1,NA,TGTGCCAGCTCACCAGGGACTAGCGTATCCTACAATGAGCAGTTCTTC,CASSPGTSVSYNEQFF
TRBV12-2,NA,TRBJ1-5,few,TGTGCAAGTTCCGGGACAGGGATCAATAGCAATCAGCCCCAGCATTTT,CASSGTGINSNQPQHF
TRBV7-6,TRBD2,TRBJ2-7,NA,TGTGCCAGCAGCTCCACCCGTTCCGGACTAGCGAGAGGGTACGAGCAGTACTTC,CASSSTRSGLARGYEQYF
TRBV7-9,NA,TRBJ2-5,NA,TGTGCCAGCAGCTTAGGTCGCGGTCAAGAGACCCAGTACTTC,CASSLGRGQETQYF